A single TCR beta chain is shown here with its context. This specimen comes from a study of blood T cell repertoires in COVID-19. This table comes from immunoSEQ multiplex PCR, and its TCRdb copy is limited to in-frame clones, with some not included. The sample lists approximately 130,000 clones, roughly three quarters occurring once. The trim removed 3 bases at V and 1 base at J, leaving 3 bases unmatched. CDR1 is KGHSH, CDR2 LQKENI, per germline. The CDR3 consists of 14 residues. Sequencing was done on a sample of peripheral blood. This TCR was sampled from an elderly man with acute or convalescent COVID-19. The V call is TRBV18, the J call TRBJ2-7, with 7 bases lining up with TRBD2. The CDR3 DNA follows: TGTGCCAGCTCACCGGGAGGGGCTTCCTACGAGCAGTACTTC. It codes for CASSPGGASYEQYF.